This T cell receptor beta chain was observed in a study of T cells in Graves' hyperthyroidism and ophthalmopathy. RNA transcripts served as the template for amplifying TCR beta CDR3 regions. An initial round of RT-PCR targeting the TCR CDR3 relied on the HTBI primer set. Via MiXCR, TCRdb re-called the multiplex PCR reads, giving one row per CDR3 protein. The data show about 610,000 distinct CDR3 sequences, about 16% seen once. Criteria for exclusion of patients were uncontrolled infection, other autoimmune disease, pregnancy or lactation. Used for diagnoses were clinical symptoms, serum thyroxine and TRAb, thyroid ultrasound and orbital computed tomography. This clonotype was counted a few times. The antigen remains unidentified. Broader study findings: Also found in blood were most expanded thyroid clonotypes above 0.001.

Trimming took 0 bases from V and 4 from J; bases not matched to a gene: 8. The CDR3 totals 16 residues. Germline V gene sequence: CDR1 LNHNV, CDR2 YYDKDF (reference sequence). Input material: blood. V gene TRBV15 combines with J gene TRBJ2-5; 7 bases align to TRBD1. The receptor comes from a middle-aged woman with Graves' ophthalmopathy. CDR3 nucleotide sequence: TGTGCCACCAGCAGAGATCAGGGGGTATCGGGAGAGACCCAGTACTTC. Translating gives CATSRDQGVSGETQYF.